This T cell receptor beta chain comes out of a study of monozygotic twins with inflammatory bowel disease. Study-level points and caveats: Relative clonotype sharing with others was diminished in IBD patients versus healthy twins, particularly with disease activity. Among IBD patients, TCRbeta diversity (inverse Simpson) was lower than in healthy co-twins.

The CDR3 runs to 16 residues. Each of TCRalpha and TCRbeta cDNA went through two nested PCRs, lasting roughly 15 and 9 cycles. TCRdb reprocessed the 5' RACE reads and reports one entry per CDR3 protein, with no DNA. This sample's table reports approximately 340,000 distinct CDR3 sequences. Comment on this clonotype: What it binds is not known.

The clonotype originates from a human donor with ulcerative colitis or Crohn's disease, or a healthy co-twin of an affected twin (not recorded which). The chain is built from TRBV12-3 or TRBV12-4 and TRBJ2-3; no DNA is available, so the TRBD2 call from TCRdb remains unchecked. The sample comprised blood. The chain's CDR3 is CASSAGVGPSTDTQYF.